This T cell receptor beta chain was sequenced during a study of blood T cell repertoires in COVID-19. Study-wide background: COVID-19 samples from acute and convalescent phases originated in the United States, Italy and Spain. PBMCs, B-cell-depleted T cells, or T cells were the source of the cDNA or gDNA that made up the material.

In the authors' methods: The assay estimated nucleated cells by amplifying reference gene primers. Assay used: immunoSEQ multiplex PCR; TCRdb lists only in-frame clones, some missing. The DNA gave D and trimming, while V, J and clone size come from that table. The top ten hold about 5.4% of the sample, which has about 130,000 clones, 86% seen once. The sequence derives from a human donor in a cohort sampled during active COVID-19. The sequenced sample consisted of peripheral blood.

The CDR3 DNA follows: TGTGCCAGCAGCGCCACAGGGGGCGGCAATCAGCCCCAGCATTTT. Its translation is CASSATGGGNQPQHF. V and J are TRBV11-2 and TRBJ1-5; 9 bases line up with TRBD1. Unmatched junction bases numbered 4, after V lost 5 bases and J lost 2 bases. Germline assignment: CDR1 SGHAT and CDR2 FQNNGV. The CDR3 runs to 15 residues.